Each of the 24 T cell receptor beta chains below was sequenced from the same sample in a study of blood T cell repertoires in COVID-19. Repertoires were generated with immunoSEQ multiplex PCR, while TCRdb's copy carries only in-frame clones and drops some. The repertoire includes about 250,000 clones, 70% to 90% of them detected once, and just under 6.5% sits in the top ten. Material for sequencing was peripheral blood. These receptors came from a woman aged 25 to 39 with COVID-19, enrolled during active disease.

The DNA for the CDR3 is TGTGCCAGCAGTTCACTAGCGGACCCCTACGAGCAGTACTTC. This codes for CASSSLADPYEQYF. The chain has TRBV27 and TRBJ2-7; TRBD2 matches at 8 bases. With 4 bases clipped from V and 2 bases from J, the junction kept 4 bases outside the gene matches. Germline V gives CDR1 MNHEY, CDR2 SMNVEV (reference sequence). The CDR3 contains 14 residues.

The gene calls are TRBV28 and TRBJ2-7; no definite D call. The CDR3 is 13 residues long. V was cut by 2 bases and J by 2 bases, with 7 bases left in between. Germline lookup yields CDR1 MDHEN and CDR2 SYDVKM. CDR3 amino acids: CASSLQAPYEQYF. In DNA form, the CDR3 reads TGTGCCAGCAGTTTACAGGCCCCCTACGAGCAGTACTTC.

The gene calls are TRBV29-1 and TRBJ2-1, with D maybe TRBD2 (5 bases). Germline assignment: CDR1 SQVTM and CDR2 ANQGSEA. The CDR3 has 13 residues. Trimming left V 0 bases short and J 6 bases short, with 9 bases between. This chain's CDR3 is CSVEEDYPNEQFF. CDR3 bases: TGCAGCGTTGAAGAAGACTACCCCAATGAGCAGTTCTTC.

V gene TRBV5-6 combines with J gene TRBJ2-2; 9 bases match TRBD2. V shed 4 bases and J 2 bases; nucleotides not matched to a gene: 3. Germline V gene data show CDR1 as SGHDT and CDR2 as YYEEEE. The CDR3 loop spans 15 amino acids. CDR3 in amino acids: CASSTGLANTGELFF. CDR3 in DNA: TGTGCCAGCAGCACGGGACTAGCAAACACCGGGGAGCTGTTTTTT.

The V gene is TRBV11-3, the J gene TRBJ2-5; 9 bases are a match to TRBD2. The germline V gene encodes CDR1 SGHNT and CDR2 YENEEA. This CDR3 region has 14 residues. With 0 bases clipped from V and 10 bases from J, the junction kept 6 bases outside the gene matches. CDR3 sequence reads: CASSLDGREGLQYF. The DNA of the CDR3 is TGTGCCAGCAGCTTAGACGGGCGGGAGGGCCTCCAGTACTTC.

This chain uses TRBV7-2 with TRBJ2-7, with D uncertain. Trimming took off 0 bases at V and 1 base at J, with 10 bases between the two ends. This CDR3 region has 15 residues. Germline CDR1 is SGHTA and CDR2 is FQGNSA. CDR3 sequence (DNA): TGTGCCAGCAGCTTAGCCCCGCACGGTTCCTACGAGCAGTACGTC. This gives the protein CASSLAPHGSYEQYV.

V gene TRBV29-1 combines with J gene TRBJ2-1, with 13 positions matching TRBD2. The CDR3 is 14 residues long. Per the germline V gene, CDR1 is SQVTM and CDR2 is ANQGSEA. The junction had 3 bases not matched to a gene; V was cut back by 4 bases and J by 6 bases. CDR3 nucleotide sequence: TGCAGCGTTGGGACTAGCGGGAGCCCCAATGAGCAGTTCTTC. This codes for CSVGTSGSPNEQFF.

This chain uses TRBV6-1 with TRBJ1-5; D is undetermined. The CDR3 has 14 residues. V was cut by 2 bases and J by 3 bases, with 8 bases left in between. CDR1 is MNHNS and CDR2 is SASEGT in the germline V gene. CDR3 coding DNA: TGTGCCAGCAGTGAAATGGGCTTCAATCAGCCCCAGCATTTT. Protein: CASSEMGFNQPQHF.

The chain uses TRBV5-8 and TRBJ1-4; the D gene is possibly TRBD1 (6 bases). V was shortened by 3 bases and J by 3 bases, with 12 bases between the two germline ends. Germline V gene lookup returns CDR1 SGHTS and CDR2 YDEGEE. This CDR3 is built from 15 residues. Here the CDR3 DNA reads TGTGCCAGCAGCTCGGGGGGGGCGTCTAATGAAAAACTGTTTTTT. As protein: CASSSGGASNEKLFF.

As to this clone: Sequence at one end of the junction differs from germline and may be a read error. V usage is TRBV4-1 and J usage is TRBJ1-2; a possible D gene is TRBD1 (6 bases). The CDR3 length is 15 residues. Germline V lookup: CDR1 MGHRA, CDR2 YSYEKL. The CDR3 DNA reads TGCGCCAGCAGCCAAGATGGGGACAAAGGGAGATGGGGGATCTTC. It is translated as CASSQDGDKGRWGIF.

The genes are TRBV5-4 and TRBJ2-5; TRBD1 aligns across 8 bases. Germline assignment: CDR1 SGHNT and CDR2 YYREEE (reference sequence). V was pared by 4 bases and J by 5 bases, with 10 bases of the junction left unmatched. The CDR3 is 15 amino acids. CDR3 bases: TGTGCCAGCAGCCCCGACCCAGGGGGCGGGGAGACCCAGTACTTC. Translating gives CASSPDPGGGETQYF.

V gene TRBV7-2 combines with J gene TRBJ2-2, with a tentative D call TRBD2 (5 bases). Germline V CDR1 and CDR2: SGHTA, FQGNSA. Trimming left V 3 bases short and J 4 bases short, with 6 bases between. The length of the CDR3 is 13 residues. The CDR3 sequence: CASSLDFTGELFF. CDR3 DNA: TGTGCCAGCAGCTTGGACTTCACCGGGGAGCTGTTTTTT.

The V call is TRBV27, the J call TRBJ2-7; D gene unclear. The germline V and J ends were trimmed by 10 bases and 0 bases, with 19 bases remaining between them. Germline-derived CDR1 and CDR2 are MNHEY and SMNVEV (reference sequence). The CDR3 is made up of 15 amino acids. CDR3 nucleotide sequence: TGTGCCACCGCGATATCGACAAGATCCTCCTACGAGCAGTACTTC. Residues: CATAISTRSSYEQYF.

This rearrangement joins TRBV5-1 to TRBJ2-1; TRBD1 matches 7 bases. Trimming cost V 3 bases and J 9 bases; bases outside gene matches: 15. The V gene's germline CDR1 is SGHRS and CDR2 YFSETQ. The CDR3 extends over 16 amino acids. In nucleotides, the CDR3 is TGCGCCAGCAGCTCCTCAGACAGGGTAGGGGTTGGTGAGCAGTTCTTC. It yields the protein CASSSSDRVGVGEQFF.

The chain's CDR3 is CASSVQGPGNQPQHF. CDR3 coding DNA: TGTGCCAGCTCAGTTCAGGGGCCGGGCAATCAGCCCCAGCATTTT. This chain connects TRBV18 to TRBJ1-5; D is perhaps TRBD1 (6 bases). There are 15 residues in the CDR3. Germline values: CDR1 KGHSH, CDR2 LQKENI. Trimming pared 5 bases from V and 2 bases from J, leaving 13 bases between.

V gene TRBV11-3 combines with J gene TRBJ2-7; a possible D gene is TRBD2 (5 bases). CDR1 and CDR2 from the germline V gene are SGHNT and YENEEA. Trimming removed 3 bases at V and 4 bases at J, with 10 bases between. The CDR3 sequence is 13 residues long. CDR3 loop: CASSLERDYEQYV. The CDR3 DNA reads TGTGCCAGCAGCTTGGAACGGGATTACGAGCAGTACGTC.

The chain employs TRBV18 and TRBJ1-4; D is uncertain. V lost 1 base, J lost 7 bases, and 13 bases lay in between. The germline CDR1 and CDR2 sequences are KGHSH and LQKENI. The CDR3 length is 15 residues. This CDR3 is CASSPRVGEREKLFF. The CDR3, as DNA: TGTGCCAGCTCACCACGAGTAGGTGAGCGTGAAAAACTGTTTTTT.

The rearrangement links TRBV29-1 to TRBJ1-1; D is possibly TRBD1 (5 bases). CDR1 is SQVTM and CDR2 is ANQGSEA in the germline V gene. The ends were cut back, 3 bases at V and 6 bases at J, with 14 bases in the middle. The CDR3 is 13 residues long. CDR3 protein: CSVDAGGKPEAFF. The CDR3 DNA follows: TGCAGCGTTGATGCCGGGGGAAAACCTGAAGCTTTCTTT.

V usage is TRBV19 and J usage is TRBJ1-1, with TRBD1 matching 9 bases. Germline lookup yields CDR1 LNHDA and CDR2 SQIVND (reference sequence). This CDR3 is built from 14 residues. V lost 5 bases and J lost 3; bases outside the gene matches: 4. Here the CDR3 reads CASSWTGADTEAFF. In DNA form, the CDR3 reads TGTGCCAGTAGTTGGACAGGGGCGGACACTGAAGCTTTCTTT.

The chain recombines TRBV19 with TRBJ2-2; TRBD1 is a possible D gene (6 bases). From germline, CDR1 is LNHDA and CDR2 SQIVND (reference sequence). CDR3 length equals 13 residues. V was trimmed by 1 base and J by 11 bases, leaving 11 bases between them. CDR3 loop: CASSIGPGVELFF. The DNA for the CDR3 is TGTGCCAGTAGTATAGGGCCAGGGGTTGAGCTGTTTTTT.

V gene TRBV29-1 combines with J gene TRBJ1-2; D gene unclear. V lost 0 bases and J lost 0, with 20 bases in between. CDR1 and CDR2 (germline): SQVTM, ANQGSEA. The CDR3 is 18 residues long. Here the CDR3 reads CSVEDRSKLGLANYGYTF. The CDR3, as DNA: TGCAGCGTTGAAGATCGTAGCAAGCTGGGTCTAGCTAACTATGGCTACACCTTC.

V usage is TRBV5-6 and J usage is TRBJ2-7; 10 nucleotides align to TRBD1. The CDR3 spans 13 residues. V lost 4 bases and J lost 7; bases outside the gene matches: 5. From germline, CDR1 is SGHDT and CDR2 YYEEEE. In DNA form, the CDR3 reads TGTGCCAGCAGCCCCTGGACAGGGGGGGAGCAGTACTTC. Translated: CASSPWTGGEQYF.

This clone was recorded a few times. The gene calls are TRBV5-6 and TRBJ1-2; D is unclear. The CDR3 is made up of 14 amino acids. V lost 7 bases to trimming and J lost 5 bases, with 18 bases between them. Germline V CDR1 and CDR2: SGHDT, YYEEEE. In nucleotides, the CDR3 is TGTGCCAGCTGGCCGGACGGGGAAGGTTATGGCTACACCTTC. This translates into CASWPDGEGYGYTF.

The V call is TRBV19, the J call TRBJ1-2; perhaps TRBD1 as D (6 bases). The CDR3 is 14 amino acids. The V end lost 7 bases, the J end lost 3 bases, and 15 bases lay between the germline ends. From germline, CDR1 is LNHDA and CDR2 SQIVND (reference sequence). CDR3 in DNA: TGTGCCAGTACCCCCCGGGACATTGACTATGGCTACACCTTC. This translates into CASTPRDIDYGYTF.